This T cell receptor (beta chain) is from a study of PD-1 blockade in classical Hodgkin lymphoma (dated by TCRdb to about 2020). For context, the study as a whole: Nivolumab dosing was 3 mg/kg intravenously every 2 weeks, continuing until either disease progression or unacceptable toxicity. To define a peripheral blood immune signature of response to PD-1 blockade in classical Hodgkin lymphoma, the study combined TCR beta sequencing with CyTOF. Study-level results and caveats: The study was restricted to a single clinical trial cohort, and the causes of repertoire differences, possibly disease activity or prior therapy, were left undefined. Trial patients with a complete response had baseline diversity similar to that of newly diagnosed patients, while partial responders and progressors had significantly lower diversity. Lower diversity was seen in patients whose nivolumab began less than 1 year after ASCT, and these patients were left out of later analyses so that immune reconstitution would not confound the results. Newly diagnosed patients were reported to have lower baseline TCR diversity than healthy donors, and relapsed/refractory patients were reported to have lower baseline TCR diversity still. CD4+ but not CD8+ TCR diversity rose significantly by C4D1 (p=0.0027 vs p=0.16), most apparent in complete responders (p=0.02).

A single count supports this clone. The target of this receptor is not known. The input lacks base qualities; no much larger clone sits a single base away. V trim: 0 bases; J trim: 2 bases; unmatched bases: 6. CDR1 and CDR2, per the germline V gene, are LGHNT and FRNRAP. The CDR3 spans 16 residues, from the cysteine through the phenylalanine. Solely the CDR3 DNA is kept, with 48 bases framed from the first base. Genomic DNA was extracted with the Qiagen DNeasy kit from unsorted PBMCs and from negatively selected CD4+ and CD8+ fractions. Using primers that anneal to V and J segments, immunoSEQ multiplex PCR amplified the TCR beta CDR3 regions. A synthetic immune receptor repertoire was used to minimize amplification bias, and any residual bias was removed computationally once sequencing was done. The authors' pipeline ran thus. Custom Python scripts were used to quantify repertoire diversity as the Shannon entropy index. Unsorted, CD4+ and CD8+ repertoires were analyzed separately, except in combined analyses where CD4+ and CD8+ sequences were merged in silico. Clonal expansion was defined as a frequency increase of at least 2-fold after treatment compared with C1D1, and clones undetected at baseline were assigned a pseudocount of 0.5. Singleton clones were defined as clones with 0 or 1 copy at C1D1, and non-singleton clones were defined as clones with 2 or more copies. Clones expanded in unsorted samples were annotated as CD4+, CD8+ or unknown by matching protein sequences in sorted samples from the same patient. Wilcoxon tests on paired samples were used to test diversity changes from C1D1 to C4D1. Here the immuneACCESS table is served through TCRdb, limited to in-frame sequences with V and J called. Missing clones are a known gap in these copies; in checked studies unresolved V genes cover under half, and the rest lacks a known reason. V and J calls and clone size follow that table, whereas D and trimming were derived from the DNA. Across this sample there are fewer than 35,000 clones, with approximately 85% seen only once. The ten largest clones capture approximately 17% of the sample.

What the time point label conveys for this sample: cycle 4 day 1 (C4D1), after 5 to 7 weeks of nivolumab. Every trial patient had relapsed after autologous stem cell transplantation, and cohorts A, B and C differed in prior brentuximab vedotin exposure. The trial cohort comprised some 60 patients with relapsed/refractory classical Hodgkin lymphoma whose best overall responses were complete response, partial response or progressive disease. Trial patients were treated with single-agent nivolumab in the multi-cohort phase II CheckMate 205 trial. An independent review committee assessed best overall response by applying the 2007 International Working Group response criteria. Trial PBMCs were collected immediately before nivolumab initiation (C1D1) and during therapy at cycle 2 day 1 and cycle 4 day 1. Peripheral blood was collected in 8 mL Vacutainer Cell Preparation Tubes, from which PBMCs were isolated by centrifugation and then cryopreserved.

This sequence was found in a human donor with classical Hodgkin lymphoma. The chain is made from TRBV12-5 and TRBJ1-2; TRBD1 aligns with 7 central bases. Sequenced material: peripheral blood mononuclear cells (PBMCs), taken before the fourth cycle of nivolumab. CDR3 region: CASGLVLGQMNYGYTF. The sequence in DNA is TGTGCTAGTGGTTTGGTACTGGGACAGATGAACTATGGCTACACCTTC.